The 14 T cell receptor beta chains below all came from one sample that was sequenced in a study of Ad26.COV2.S vaccination and SARS-CoV-2 variants. Clones were sequenced by immunoSEQ multiplex PCR, and TCRdb holds only the in-frame ones, with some missing. The table records around 450,000 clones, approximately 89% of them present only once. Regarding treatment: some 20 received Ad26.COV2.S at low or high dose, single or two shots; about 5 received placebo; per-sample allocation not given. After the first vaccine or placebo injection, samples were drawn on day 63. Specimen: peripheral blood, collected in a trial of Ad26.COV2.S vaccine versus placebo. These receptors were collected from a person aged 18-60 years who received the Ad26.COV2.S COVID-19 vaccine or a placebo.

V is TRBV19 and J is TRBJ1-2, with TRBD1 matching 9 bases. CDR3 length equals 18 residues. Germline CDR1 and CDR2: LNHDA and SQIVND (reference sequence). Trimming removed 7 bases from V and 7 bases from J; junction bases left unmatched: 22. CDR3 DNA: TGTGCCAGTACCCCACACAACCGGGACAGGGTATCCTTCTCTGGCTACACCTTC. Its protein product is CASTPHNRDRVSFSGYTF.

This sequence joins TRBV12-3 or TRBV12-4 and TRBJ2-7, with D perhaps TRBD2 (5 bases). The CDR3 has 13 amino acids. V dropped 8 bases and J dropped 6 bases, with 17 bases sitting between them. DNA for the CDR3: TGTGCCAGCGGACTGACCACGAGGAGCGAGCAGTACGTC. This encodes CASGLTTRSEQYV.

Comments on this clone: This may be a read error: a much more frequent sequence differs by one nucleotide. The V call is TRBV9, the J call TRBJ1-2, with TRBD1 matching 7 bases. CDR1 is SGDLS, CDR2 YYNGEE, per germline. The CDR3 has 13 residues. V shed 4 bases and J 2 bases; nucleotides not matched to a gene: 2. As DNA, the CDR3 is TGTGCCAGCAGCCAGGGACAGAACTATGGCTACACCTTC. As protein: CASSQGQNYGYTF.

To note about this clone: The same CDR3 arises from other DNA sequences in this sample as well. V is TRBV18 and J is TRBJ1-5; no firm D call. This CDR3 contains 13 residues. The germline V gene encodes CDR1 KGHSH and CDR2 LQKENI. V was clipped by 1 base and J by 6 bases, with 7 bases between them. This CDR3 is CASSPRGSQPQHF. For the CDR3, the DNA is TGTGCCAGCTCACCACGCGGAAGTCAGCCCCAGCATTTT. The complete variable domain, with remaining parts taken from reference TRBV18 and TRBJ1-5, reads NAGVMQNPRHLVRRRGQEARLRCSPMKGHSHVYWYRQLPEEGLKFMVYLQKENIIDESGMPKERFSAEFPKEGPSILRIQQVVRGDSAAYFCASSPRGSQPQHFGDGTRLSIL.

The chain links TRBV5-6 to TRBJ2-3; D is unresolved. The CDR3 covers 14 residues. Germline V gene data show CDR1 as SGHDT and CDR2 as YYEEEE. Trimming cost V 2 bases and J 4 bases, with 11 bases left between them. CDR3 loop: CASSFSTGADTQYF. The DNA of the CDR3 is TGTGCCAGCAGCTTCTCGACTGGGGCAGATACGCAGTATTTT.

This chain uses TRBV5-1 with TRBJ2-5; TRBD1 is a possible D gene (6 bases). V was pared by 4 bases and J by 1 base, with 11 bases between. The CDR3 runs 14 residues. Germline CDR1 and CDR2: SGHRS and YFSETQ. DNA for the CDR3: TGCGCCAGCAGCACCGGACAGCCCCAAGAGACCCAGTACTTC. Translated: CASSTGQPQETQYF.

The table lists this clone with a count of one. V usage is TRBV24-1 and J usage is TRBJ2-5; D is unresolved. CDR1 KGHDR and CDR2 SFDVKD come from the germline V gene. V was cut by 0 bases and J by 2 bases, with 9 bases left in between. This CDR3 is 15 amino acids long. CDR3 region: CATSDLLEEQETQYF. The CDR3 DNA follows: TGTGCCACCAGTGATTTGCTCGAAGAGCAAGAGACCCAGTACTTC.

The rearrangement uses TRBV4-1 and TRBJ2-1, with 8 bases fitting TRBD2. The germline V gene encodes CDR1 MGHRA and CDR2 YSYEKL. J was trimmed by 4 bases and V by 4 bases; bases with no gene match: 12. The CDR3 runs 17 residues. CDR3 sequence reads: CASSPLGTGGAYNEQFF. Written as DNA, the CDR3 is TGCGCCAGCAGCCCATTGGGGACCGGGGGGGCATACAATGAGCAGTTCTTC.

This chain connects TRBV12-3 or TRBV12-4 to TRBJ1-5; D is unclear. The CDR3 is 12 amino acids. Trimming left V 5 bases short and J 15 bases short, with 17 bases between. The CDR3 DNA follows: TGTGCCAGCAGTGCGAGAGGTCCCCCGGGGCATTTT. Its protein product is CASSARGPPGHF.

The V and J genes are TRBV11-2 and TRBJ2-3; D may match TRBD1 or TRBD2 (6 bases each). CDR1 is SGHAT, CDR2 FQNNGV, per germline. V lost 6 bases and J lost 3, with 16 bases in between. The length of the CDR3 is 15 residues. The CDR3 sequence is CASRPLGGATDTQYF. CDR3 in DNA: TGTGCCAGCAGACCCCTCGGGGGCGCAACAGATACGCAGTATTTT.

V gene TRBV12-3 or TRBV12-4 combines with J gene TRBJ2-5, with 7 positions matching TRBD1. CDR3 size: 12 residues. With V trimmed by 4 bases and J by 4 bases, 0 bases remained unmatched. CDR3 nucleotides: TGTGCCAGCAGTTACAGGGGAGAGACCCAGTACTTC. Encoded protein: CASSYRGETQYF.

The chain couples TRBV5-4 to TRBJ1-1; 9 bases line up with TRBD1. V lost 3 bases, J lost 6 bases, and 0 bases stayed unmatched. This CDR3 comprises 12 residues. Germline V gene data show CDR1 as SGHNT and CDR2 as YYREEE (reference sequence). The CDR3 DNA reads as TGTGCCAGCAGCTGGGACAGGGCTGAAGCTTTCTTT. It codes for CASSWDRAEAFF.

This clone was seen just once. This specimen includes other DNA sequences encoding the same CDR3. The rearrangement uses TRBV5-1 and TRBJ1-6; D not certain. With 3 bases removed from V and 6 bases from J, the gap between germline ends came to 7 bases. From germline, CDR1 is SGHRS and CDR2 YFSETQ. The CDR3 length is 13 residues. The CDR3 region has the DNA TGCGCCAGCAGCTCGGATCCTAATTCACCCCTCCACTTT. Translating it yields CASSSDPNSPLHF.

This sequence joins TRBV12-3 or TRBV12-4 and TRBJ2-7; no reliable D call. V shed 5 bases and J shed 6 bases, with 8 bases lying between them. The CDR3 totals 11 residues. The CDR3 nucleotides are TGTGCCAGCAGTGCCCCGGGCGAGCAGTACTTC. This codes for CASSAPGEQYF.